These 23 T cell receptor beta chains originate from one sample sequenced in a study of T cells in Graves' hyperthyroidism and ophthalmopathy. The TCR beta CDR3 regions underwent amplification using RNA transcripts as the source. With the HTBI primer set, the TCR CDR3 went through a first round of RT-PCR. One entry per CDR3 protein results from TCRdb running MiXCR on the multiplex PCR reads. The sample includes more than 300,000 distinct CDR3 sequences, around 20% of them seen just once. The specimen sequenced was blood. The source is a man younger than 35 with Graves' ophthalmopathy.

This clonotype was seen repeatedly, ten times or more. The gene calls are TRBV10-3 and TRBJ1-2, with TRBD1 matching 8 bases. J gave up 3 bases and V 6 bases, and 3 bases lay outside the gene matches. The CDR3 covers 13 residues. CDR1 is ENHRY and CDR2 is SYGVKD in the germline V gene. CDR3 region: CAISPGQDYGYTF. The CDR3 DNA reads TGTGCCATCAGCCCGGGACAGGACTATGGCTACACCTTC.

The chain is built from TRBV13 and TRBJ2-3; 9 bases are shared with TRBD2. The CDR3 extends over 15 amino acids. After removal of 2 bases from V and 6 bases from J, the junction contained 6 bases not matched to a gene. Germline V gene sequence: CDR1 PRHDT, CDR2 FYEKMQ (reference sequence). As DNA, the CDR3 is TGTGCCAGCAGCTTATTTGCGGGGGGGCCGGATACGCAGTATTTT. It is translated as CASSLFAGGPDTQYF.

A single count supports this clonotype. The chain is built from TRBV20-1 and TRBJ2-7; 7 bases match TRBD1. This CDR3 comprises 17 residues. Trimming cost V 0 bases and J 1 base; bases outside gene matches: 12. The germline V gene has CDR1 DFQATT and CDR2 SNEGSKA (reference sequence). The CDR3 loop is CSARDWGRGIGSYEQYF. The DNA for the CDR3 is TGCAGTGCTAGAGATTGGGGCAGGGGGATTGGGTCCTACGAGCAGTACTTC.

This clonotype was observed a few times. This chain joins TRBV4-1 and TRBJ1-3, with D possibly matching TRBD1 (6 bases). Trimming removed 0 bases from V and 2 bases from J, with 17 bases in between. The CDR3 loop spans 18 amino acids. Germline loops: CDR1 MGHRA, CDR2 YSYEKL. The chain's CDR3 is CASSQDLWGRGTGNTIYF. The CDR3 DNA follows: TGCGCCAGCAGCCAAGATCTGTGGGGCAGGGGCACTGGAAACACCATATATTTT.

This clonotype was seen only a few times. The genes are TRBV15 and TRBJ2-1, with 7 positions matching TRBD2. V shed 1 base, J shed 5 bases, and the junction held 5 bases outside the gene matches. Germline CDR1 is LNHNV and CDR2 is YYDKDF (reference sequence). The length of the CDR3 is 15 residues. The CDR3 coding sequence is TGTGCCACCAGCAGAGGAACAGCGGGAAACAATGAGCAGTTCTTC. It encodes CATSRGTAGNNEQFF.

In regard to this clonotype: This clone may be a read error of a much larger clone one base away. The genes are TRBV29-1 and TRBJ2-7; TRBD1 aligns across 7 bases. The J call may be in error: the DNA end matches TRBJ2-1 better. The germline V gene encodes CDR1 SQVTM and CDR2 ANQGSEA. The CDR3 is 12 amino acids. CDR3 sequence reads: CSVGLQGYEQFF. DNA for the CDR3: TGCAGCGTTGGCCTACAGGGGTACGAGCAGTTCTTC.

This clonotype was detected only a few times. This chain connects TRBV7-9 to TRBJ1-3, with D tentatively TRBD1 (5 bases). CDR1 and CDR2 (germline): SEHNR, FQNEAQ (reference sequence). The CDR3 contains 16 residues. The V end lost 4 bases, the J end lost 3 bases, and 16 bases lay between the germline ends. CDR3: CASSSAMWGSGNTIYF. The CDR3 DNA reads TGTGCCAGCAGCTCCGCGATGTGGGGCAGTGGAAACACCATATATTTT.

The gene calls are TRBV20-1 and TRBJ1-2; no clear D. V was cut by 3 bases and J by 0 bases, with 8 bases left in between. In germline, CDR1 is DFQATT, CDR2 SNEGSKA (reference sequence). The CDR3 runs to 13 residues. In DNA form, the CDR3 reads TGCAGTGCTAGTCGCCCAGCTAACTATGGCTACACCTTC. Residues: CSASRPANYGYTF.

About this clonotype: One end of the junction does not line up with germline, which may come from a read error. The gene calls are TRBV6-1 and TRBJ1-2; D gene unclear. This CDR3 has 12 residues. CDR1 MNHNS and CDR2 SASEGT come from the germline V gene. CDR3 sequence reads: CAGSEVLKGNAF. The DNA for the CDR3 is TGTGCCGGCAGTGAAGTGTTAAAAGGGAACGCCTTC.

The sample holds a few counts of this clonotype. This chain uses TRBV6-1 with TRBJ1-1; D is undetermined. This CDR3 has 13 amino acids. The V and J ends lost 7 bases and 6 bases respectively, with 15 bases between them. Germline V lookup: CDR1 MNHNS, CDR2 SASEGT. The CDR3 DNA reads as TGTGCCAGCAACCGGGGATCCCCTCCTGAAGCTTTCTTT. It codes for CASNRGSPPEAFF.

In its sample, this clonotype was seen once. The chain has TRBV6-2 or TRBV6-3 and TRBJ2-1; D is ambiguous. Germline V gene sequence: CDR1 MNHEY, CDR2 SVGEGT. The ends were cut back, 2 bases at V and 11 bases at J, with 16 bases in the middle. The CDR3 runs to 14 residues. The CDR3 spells CASSYGSVGRKQFF. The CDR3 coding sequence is TGTGCCAGCAGTTACGGATCCGTCGGTCGGAAGCAGTTCTTC.

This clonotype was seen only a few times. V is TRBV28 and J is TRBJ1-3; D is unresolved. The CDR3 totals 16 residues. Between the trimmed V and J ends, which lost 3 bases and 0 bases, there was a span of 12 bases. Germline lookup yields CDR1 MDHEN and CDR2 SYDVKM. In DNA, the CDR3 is TGTGCCAGCAGTTTGAGTCAGATCGCCTCTGGAAACACCATATATTTT. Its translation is CASSLSQIASGNTIYF.

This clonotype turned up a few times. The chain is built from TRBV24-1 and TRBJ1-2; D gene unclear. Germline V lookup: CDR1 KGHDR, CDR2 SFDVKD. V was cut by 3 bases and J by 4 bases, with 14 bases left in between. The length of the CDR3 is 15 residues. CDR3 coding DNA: TGTGCCACCAGTGATCAAAAAGTTGGTAGCTATGGCTACACCTTC. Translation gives CATSDQKVGSYGYTF.

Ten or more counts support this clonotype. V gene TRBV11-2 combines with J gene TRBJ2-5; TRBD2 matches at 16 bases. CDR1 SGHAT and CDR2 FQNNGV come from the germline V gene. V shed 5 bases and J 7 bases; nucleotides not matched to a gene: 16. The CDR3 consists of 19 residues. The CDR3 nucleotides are TGTGCCAGCAGCACGCACTCGGGACTAGCGGGGGGGGTCCGGCGGACCCAGTACTTC. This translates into CASSTHSGLAGGVRRTQYF.

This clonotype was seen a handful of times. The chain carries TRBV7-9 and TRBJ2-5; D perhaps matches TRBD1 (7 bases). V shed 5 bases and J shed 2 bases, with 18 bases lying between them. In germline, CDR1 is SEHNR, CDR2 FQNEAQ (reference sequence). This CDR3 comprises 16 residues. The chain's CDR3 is CASSRGTASSQETQYF. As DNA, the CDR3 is TGTGCCAGCAGCCGCGGGACAGCGAGCTCACAAGAGACCCAGTACTTC.

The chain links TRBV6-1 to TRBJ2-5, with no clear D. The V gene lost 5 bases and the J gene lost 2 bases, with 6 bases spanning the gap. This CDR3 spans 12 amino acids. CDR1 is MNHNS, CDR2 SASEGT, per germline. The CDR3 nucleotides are TGTGCCAGCAGTACCGTTCAAGAGACCCAGTACTTC. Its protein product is CASSTVQETQYF.

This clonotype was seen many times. CDR3: CASSFSFLGQNTDTQYF. The DNA for the CDR3 is TGTGCCAGCAGCTTTTCATTTTTAGGACAGAACACAGATACGCAGTATTTT. This chain uses TRBV11-3 with TRBJ2-3, with D perhaps matching TRBD1 (6 bases). Germline CDR1 and CDR2: SGHNT and YENEEA. Trimming removed 3 bases from V and 2 bases from J, with 18 bases in between. The CDR3 is 17 amino acids.

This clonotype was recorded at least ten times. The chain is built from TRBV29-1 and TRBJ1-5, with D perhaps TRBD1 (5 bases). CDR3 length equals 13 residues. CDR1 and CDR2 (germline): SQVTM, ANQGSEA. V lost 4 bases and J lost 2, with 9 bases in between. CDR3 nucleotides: TGCAGCGTTGGGGGGGGGGGCAATCAGCCCCAGCATTTT. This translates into CSVGGGGNQPQHF.

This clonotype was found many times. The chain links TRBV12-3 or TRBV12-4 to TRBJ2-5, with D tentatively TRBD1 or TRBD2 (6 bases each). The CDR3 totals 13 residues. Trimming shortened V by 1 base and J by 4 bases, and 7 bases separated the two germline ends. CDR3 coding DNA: TGTGCCAGCAGTTTAGGGGGGGCAGAGACCCAGTACTTC. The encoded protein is CASSLGGAETQYF.

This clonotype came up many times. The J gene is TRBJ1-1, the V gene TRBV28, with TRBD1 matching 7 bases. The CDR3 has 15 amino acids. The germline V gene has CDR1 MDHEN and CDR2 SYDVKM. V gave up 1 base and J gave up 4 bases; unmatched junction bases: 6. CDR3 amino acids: CASSLSAGGTTEAFF. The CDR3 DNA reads TGTGCCAGCAGTTTATCCGCAGGGGGGACCACTGAAGCTTTCTTT.

DNA for the CDR3: TGTGCCAGCAGTTTCTCCGGGACAGCGAACACTGAAGCTTTCTTT. This codes for CASSFSGTANTEAFF. The gene calls are TRBV6-5 and TRBJ1-1, with 7 nucleotides matching TRBD1. J lost 1 base, V lost 4 bases, and 6 bases had no gene match. CDR1 MNHEY and CDR2 SVGAGI come from the germline V gene. This CDR3 spans 15 amino acids.

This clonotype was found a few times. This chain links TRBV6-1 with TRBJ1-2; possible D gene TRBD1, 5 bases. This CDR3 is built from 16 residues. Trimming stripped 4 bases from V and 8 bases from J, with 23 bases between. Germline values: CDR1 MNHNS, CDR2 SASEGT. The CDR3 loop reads CASSAAPDNPRPGYTF. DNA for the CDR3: TGTGCCAGCAGTGCCGCTCCGGACAACCCACGTCCCGGCTACACCTTC.

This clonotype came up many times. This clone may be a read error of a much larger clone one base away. CDR3 region: CASRPWQGGTYGQYF. The CDR3 DNA is TGTGCCAGCAGGCCCTGGCAGGGGGGTACCTACGGGCAGTACTTC. This chain uses TRBV6-2 or TRBV6-3 with TRBJ2-7, with D possibly TRBD1 on 7 matching bases. The CDR3 totals 15 residues. Germline V gives CDR1 MNHEY, CDR2 SVGEGT.